These T cell receptor beta chains were read from a single sample in a study of CD8+ T cells in alopecia areata. TCRdb's copy holds only in-frame clones and misses some; the assay was immunoSEQ multiplex PCR. This repertoire shows 150,000 to 200,000 clones, 50% to 75% found once; its top ten account for more than 15%. The sequenced sample was CD4+ T cells sorted from blood, obtained at week 56, from a patient treated with tofacitinib. These receptors came from a human donor with alopecia areata. CDR3s include the opening cysteine and the closing phenylalanine or tryptophan. The order of the fields is J gene, V gene, D gene, clone size, CDR3 length, CDR3 protein, CDR3 DNA. D genes are given only for firm matches. Size values are once, few and many counts, or a class for expanded clones, and some rows have none.

j_gene: TRBJ1-6
v_gene: TRBV6-5
d_gene: NA
abundance: NA
len: 16
CDR3aa: CASSYSLGQGNSPLHF
CDR3nt: TGTGCCAGCAGTTACTCTCTGGGGCAGGGTAATTCACCCCTCCACTTT

j_gene: TRBJ2-4
v_gene: TRBV6-5
d_gene: NA
abundance: few
len: 13
CDR3aa: CASSFGQLNIQYF
CDR3nt: TGTGCCAGCAGCTTCGGACAGCTAAACATTCAGTACTTC

j_gene: TRBJ2-6
v_gene: TRBV19
d_gene: NA
abundance: few
len: 17
CDR3aa: CASSIISGHSGANVLTF
CDR3nt: TGTGCCAGTAGTATAATCTCGGGACACTCTGGGGCCAACGTCCTGACTTTC

j_gene: TRBJ2-3
v_gene: TRBV25-1
d_gene: NA
abundance: NA
len: 13
CDR3aa: CASSEGYRNTQYF
CDR3nt: TGTGCCAGCAGTGAGGGGTACCGTAATACGCAGTATTTT

j_gene: TRBJ1-3
v_gene: TRBV5-6
d_gene: NA
abundance: NA
len: 17
CDR3aa: CASSLAYRRRSGNTIYF
CDR3nt: TGTGCCAGCAGCTTGGCCTACCGCAGACGATCTGGAAACACCATATATTTT

j_gene: TRBJ1-2
v_gene: TRBV6-1
d_gene: NA
abundance: NA
len: 13
CDR3aa: CASSHGQIYGYTF
CDR3nt: TGTGCCAGCAGCCACGGACAGATCTATGGCTACACCTTC

j_gene: TRBJ2-3
v_gene: TRBV29-1
d_gene: NA
abundance: NA
len: 16
CDR3aa: CSVVGLQGRRTDTQYF
CDR3nt: TGCAGCGTTGTAGGGCTCCAGGGGCGGAGGACAGATACGCAGTATTTT

j_gene: TRBJ2-3
v_gene: TRBV25-1
d_gene: NA
abundance: NA
len: 16
CDR3aa: CASSGSRGGGTDTQYF
CDR3nt: TGTGCCAGCAGTGGATCCCGGGGCGGGGGCACAGATACGCAGTATTTT

j_gene: TRBJ1-2
v_gene: TRBV28
d_gene: TRBD1
abundance: few
len: 17
CDR3aa: CASSAPGQINVNYGYTF
CDR3nt: TGTGCCAGCAGTGCTCCGGGACAGATAAACGTAAACTATGGCTACACCTTC

j_gene: TRBJ2-5
v_gene: TRBV7-2
d_gene: TRBD2
abundance: NA
len: 15
CDR3aa: CASSQQRGGQETQYF
CDR3nt: TGTGCCAGCAGCCAACAGCGGGGGGGCCAAGAGACCCAGTACTTC

j_gene: TRBJ1-5
v_gene: TRBV6-5
d_gene: NA
abundance: NA
len: 15
CDR3aa: CASSYSGLGNQPQHF
CDR3nt: TGTGCCAGCAGTTACTCGGGGTTGGGCAATCAGCCCCAGCATTTT

j_gene: TRBJ2-3
v_gene: TRBV30
d_gene: TRBD2
abundance: NA
len: 16
CDR3aa: CAWSVASGGYTDTQYF
CDR3nt: TGTGCCTGGAGCGTAGCTAGCGGGGGCTACACAGATACGCAGTATTTT

j_gene: TRBJ1-5
v_gene: TRBV6-6
d_gene: TRBD1
abundance: NA
len: 15
CDR3aa: CASSRDRGSNQPQHF
CDR3nt: TGTGCCAGCAGTCGGGACAGGGGTAGCAATCAGCCCCAGCATTTT

j_gene: TRBJ1-6
v_gene: TRBV4-1
d_gene: NA
abundance: NA
len: 17
CDR3aa: CASSQDRQPLNNSPLHF
CDR3nt: TGCGCCAGCAGCCAAGATCGCCAACCTTTGAATAATTCACCCCTCCACTTT

j_gene: TRBJ2-4
v_gene: TRBV5-8
d_gene: TRBD1
abundance: NA
len: 17
CDR3aa: CASSLFRTGSPKNIQYF
CDR3nt: TGTGCCAGCAGCTTGTTTAGGACAGGGAGCCCAAAAAACATTCAGTACTTC

j_gene: TRBJ1-1
v_gene: TRBV2
d_gene: NA
abundance: once
len: 15
CDR3aa: CASSEGGRGNTEAFF
CDR3nt: TGTGCCAGCAGTGAAGGGGGACGGGGGAACACTGAAGCTTTCTTT

j_gene: TRBJ1-2
v_gene: TRBV29-1
d_gene: NA
abundance: few
len: 14
CDR3aa: CSVGTEGANYGYTF
CDR3nt: TGCAGCGTTGGGACAGAGGGGGCTAACTATGGCTACACCTTC

j_gene: TRBJ1-1
v_gene: TRBV27
d_gene: TRBD1
abundance: few
len: 15
CDR3aa: CASSSRGLRNTEAFF
CDR3nt: TGTGCCAGCAGTTCCAGGGGGCTTAGGAACACTGAAGCTTTCTTT

j_gene: TRBJ2-5
v_gene: TRBV29-1
d_gene: TRBD1
abundance: few
len: 11
CDR3aa: CSPRQGETQYF
CDR3nt: TGCAGCCCCAGACAGGGAGAGACCCAGTACTTC

j_gene: TRBJ1-1
v_gene: TRBV5-4
d_gene: TRBD1
abundance: NA
len: 15
CDR3aa: CASSLGQGGFTEAFF
CDR3nt: TGTGCCAGCAGCTTGGGACAGGGTGGATTCACTGAAGCTTTCTTT

j_gene: TRBJ2-1
v_gene: TRBV5-1
d_gene: NA
abundance: once
len: 15
CDR3aa: CASSLDPNTYNEQFF
CDR3nt: TGCGCCAGCAGCTTGGACCCAAATACCTACAATGAGCAGTTCTTC

j_gene: TRBJ2-3
v_gene: TRBV28
d_gene: NA
abundance: NA
len: 15
CDR3aa: CASNPSGGGQDTQYF
CDR3nt: TGTGCCAGCAACCCCTCTGGGGGGGGCCAAGATACGCAGTATTTT

j_gene: TRBJ1-5
v_gene: TRBV4-1
d_gene: NA
abundance: NA
len: 16
CDR3aa: CASSQGGGYSNQPQHF
CDR3nt: TGCGCCAGCAGCCAAGGCGGAGGTTATAGCAATCAGCCCCAGCATTTT

j_gene: TRBJ2-5
v_gene: TRBV4-2
d_gene: NA
abundance: NA
len: 14
CDR3aa: CASSQPQGGETQYF
CDR3nt: TGTGCCAGCAGCCAACCCCAGGGGGGAGAGACCCAGTACTTC

j_gene: TRBJ2-7
v_gene: TRBV6-5
d_gene: NA
abundance: NA
len: 15
CDR3aa: CASSYSARATYEQYF
CDR3nt: TGTGCCAGCAGTTACTCGGCCAGGGCTACCTACGAGCAGTACTTC

j_gene: TRBJ2-5
v_gene: TRBV5-1
d_gene: TRBD2
abundance: NA
len: 15
CDR3aa: CASSLEELAWETQYF
CDR3nt: TGCGCCAGCAGCTTGGAAGAACTAGCGTGGGAGACCCAGTACTTC